These 28 T cell receptor beta chains came from one sample sequenced in a study of blood T cell repertoires in COVID-19. The repertoire was sequenced with immunoSEQ multiplex PCR; TCRdb's copy has only in-frame clones and lacks some. The sample lists about 32,000 clones; 90% were seen once. Input material: peripheral blood. The receptors were sampled from a man aged 65 to 79 with active or convalescent COVID-19.

This clone is a singleton in its sample. This chain links TRBV18 with TRBJ1-1, with no clear D. In germline, CDR1 is KGHSH, CDR2 LQKENI. V lost 1 base and J 5 bases, leaving 14 bases between the germline ends. There are 15 residues in the CDR3. The CDR3 protein is CASSPLFERNTEAFF. The CDR3 DNA follows: TGTGCCAGCTCACCACTTTTCGAGAGGAATACTGAAGCTTTCTTT.

The chain joins TRBV7-2 to TRBJ2-5; D is unclear. The V end was cut by 0 bases, the J end by 2 bases, with 4 bases between. CDR3 length: 13 amino acids. Per the germline V gene, CDR1 is SGHTA and CDR2 is FQGNSA. The CDR3 nucleotides read TGTGCCAGCAGCTTAGCCAAACAAGAGACCCAGTACTTC. Amino acids: CASSLAKQETQYF.

The chain is built from TRBV7-2 and TRBJ2-7, with D perhaps TRBD2 (6 bases). Per the germline V gene, CDR1 is SGHTA and CDR2 is FQGNSA. The CDR3 consists of 15 residues. Deletions cut 5 bases from V and 2 bases from J, with 16 bases between. CDR3 amino acids: CASSEPGTPTYEQYF. For the CDR3, the DNA is TGTGCCAGCAGCGAACCCGGGACTCCAACCTACGAGCAGTACTTC.

This clone was picked up one time. The V and J genes are TRBV11-3 and TRBJ2-1; D is unclear. Germline-derived CDR1 and CDR2 are SGHNT and YENEEA. Trimming shortened V by 1 base and J by 10 bases, and 11 bases separated the two germline ends. This CDR3 has 13 residues. This CDR3 reads CASSLGAGQEQFF. In nucleotides, the CDR3 is TGTGCCAGCAGCTTAGGGGCCGGCCAGGAGCAGTTCTTC.

The rearrangement uses TRBV7-2 and TRBJ1-2, with 7 nucleotides matching TRBD1. Unmatched junction bases numbered 4, after V lost 2 bases and J lost 7 bases. The germline V gene has CDR1 SGHTA and CDR2 FQGNSA. The CDR3 sequence is 13 residues long. CDR3: CASSLKGALGYTF. The CDR3 nucleotides read TGTGCCAGCAGCTTAAAGGGGGCGCTTGGCTACACCTTC.

This clone has just one count. In DNA, the CDR3 is TGTGCCAGCTGGGACGCGGGGACGGGATATTCACCCCTCCACTTT. It translates to CASWDAGTGYSPLHF. V and J are TRBV6-5 and TRBJ1-6; weak D call: TRBD1 (5 bases). CDR3 length equals 15 residues. The germline V gene has CDR1 MNHEY and CDR2 SVGAGI. The germline V and J ends were trimmed by 8 bases and 8 bases, with 19 bases remaining between them.

The chain has TRBV18 and TRBJ2-6; 7 bases line up with TRBD1. The CDR3 totals 19 residues. In germline, CDR1 is KGHSH, CDR2 LQKENI. With 4 bases clipped from V and 0 bases from J, the junction kept 12 bases outside the gene matches. Here the CDR3 reads CASSLTPGQTLSGANVLTF. CDR3 DNA: TGTGCCAGCTCACTTACTCCGGGACAGACCCTCTCTGGGGCCAACGTCCTGACTTTC.

This chain connects TRBV28 to TRBJ2-7; 11 positions agree with TRBD2. Germline CDR1 MDHEN, CDR2 SYDVKM. The V and J ends lost 6 bases and 1 base, in that order; junction bases with no gene match: 5. The CDR3 sequence is 15 residues long. The CDR3 DNA is TGTGCCAGCAGAGGAGCTAGCGGGAGGTCCTACGAGCAGTACTTC. Its translation is CASRGASGRSYEQYF.

The rearrangement uses TRBV19 and TRBJ1-6; no definite D call. The V end lost 3 bases, the J end lost 7 bases, and 4 bases lay between the germline ends. The CDR3 totals 12 residues. From germline, CDR1 is LNHDA and CDR2 SQIVND (reference sequence). The CDR3 loop is CASSMENSPLHF. In DNA, the CDR3 is TGTGCCAGTAGTATGGAGAATTCACCCCTCCACTTT.

This clone has a handful of counts. The CDR3 loop is CASSFQGKITEAFF. CDR3 coding DNA: TGTGCCAGCAGCTTCCAGGGGAAAATCACTGAAGCTTTCTTT. The V and J genes are TRBV7-2 and TRBJ1-1; D is perhaps TRBD1 (6 bases). The germline V gene encodes CDR1 SGHTA and CDR2 FQGNSA. The CDR3 covers 14 residues. V lost 3 bases and J 4 bases, leaving 12 bases between the germline ends.

This rearrangement joins TRBV9 to TRBJ1-3; D is uncertain. The CDR3 covers 15 residues. Deletions cut 0 bases from V and 2 bases from J, with 9 bases between. Germline assignment: CDR1 SGDLS and CDR2 YYNGEE. CDR3 coding DNA: TGTGCCAGCAGCGTAGGCGGGAACACTGGAAACACCATATATTTT. It encodes CASSVGGNTGNTIYF.

The V and J genes are TRBV28 and TRBJ1-2, with D possibly being TRBD1 (6 bases). V lost 2 bases to trimming and J lost 0 bases, with 16 bases between them. This CDR3 contains 17 residues. Germline CDR1 reads MDHEN; CDR2 reads SYDVKM. The CDR3 sequence is CASSLGGALKANYGYTF. The CDR3 region has the DNA TGTGCCAGCAGTTTAGGGGGGGCCCTAAAAGCTAACTATGGCTACACCTTC.

CDR3 amino acids: CASSGGVYGYTF. CDR3 nucleotide sequence: TGTGCCAGCAGTGGGGGGGTCTATGGCTACACCTTC. J is TRBJ1-2 and V is TRBV28; possible D gene TRBD1, 5 bases. Looked up from germline, CDR1 is MDHEN and CDR2 is SYDVKM. There are 12 residues in the CDR3. The ends were cut back, 5 bases at V and 4 bases at J, with 8 bases in the middle.

This chain connects TRBV30 to TRBJ2-3; possible D gene TRBD2, 6 bases. Deletions cut 0 bases from V and 7 bases from J, with 8 bases between. CDR1 GTSNPN and CDR2 SVGIG come from the germline V gene (reference sequence). CDR3 length: 12 amino acids. In DNA form, the CDR3 reads TGTGCCTGGAGTGTACGCGGGAATACGCAGTATTTT. It codes for CAWSVRGNTQYF.

The chain couples TRBV18 to TRBJ2-1; 9 bases agree with TRBD2. Per germline, CDR1 KGHSH and CDR2 LQKENI. This CDR3 region has 16 residues. The ends lost 3 bases at V and 10 bases at J; junction bases unmatched: 13. CDR3 coding DNA: TGTGCCAGCTCACCCCGGGGCGGGGGGGGACCCGGAGAGCAGTTCTTC. This gives the protein CASSPRGGGGPGEQFF. Supplemented by reference TRBV18 and TRBJ2-1, the full variable domain reads NAGVMQNPRHLVRRRGQEARLRCSPMKGHSHVYWYRQLPEEGLKFMVYLQKENIIDESGMPKERFSAEFPKEGPSILRIQQVVRGDSAAYFCASSPRGGGGPGEQFFGPGTRLTVL.

Details on this clone: An end of the junction differs from the germline gene, which may be a read error. The chain is built from TRBV28 and TRBJ1-2; 9 nucleotides align to TRBD1. Germline CDR1 is MDHEN and CDR2 is SYDVKM. The CDR3 has 13 amino acids. The CDR3 region is CASSRRTGEGYTF. CDR3 nucleotides: TGTGCCAGCAGCCGAAGGACAGGGGAGGGCTATACCTTC.

J is TRBJ1-1 and V is TRBV2, with a tentative D call TRBD1 (6 bases). Trimming removed 6 bases from V and 6 bases from J, with 11 bases in between. The CDR3 length is 12 residues. Germline V lookup: CDR1 SNHLY, CDR2 FYNNEI. The CDR3 here is CASSEQGPEAFF. In DNA, the CDR3 is TGTGCCAGCAGCGAACAGGGCCCTGAAGCTTTCTTT.

In this sample, this clone turned up once. The sample holds other DNA sequences that translate to the same CDR3. The gene calls are TRBV7-2 and TRBJ1-1, with D possibly matching TRBD1 (5 bases). The germline V gene has CDR1 SGHTA and CDR2 FQGNSA. The CDR3 is made up of 13 amino acids. Trimming stripped 3 bases from V and 6 bases from J, with 11 bases between. The CDR3 sequence: CASSFPQGAEAFF. CDR3 nucleotide sequence: TGTGCCAGCAGCTTTCCCCAAGGGGCTGAAGCTTTCTTT.

The V call is TRBV9, the J call TRBJ2-1; 15 nucleotides match TRBD2. Trimming at V came to 4 bases and at J to 7 bases, leaving 9 bases not matched to a gene. The CDR3 has 17 amino acids. CDR1 is SGDLS and CDR2 is YYNGEE in the germline V gene. CDR3 DNA sequence: TGTGCCAGCAGCCCGTGGACTAGCGGGAGGGCGGGGAATGAGCAGTTCTTC. As protein: CASSPWTSGRAGNEQFF.

The chain has TRBV7-2 and TRBJ1-1, with a weak D call TRBD1 (6 bases). The V gene's germline CDR1 is SGHTA and CDR2 FQGNSA. Between the trimmed V and J ends, which lost 5 bases and 2 bases, there was a span of 12 bases. The CDR3 consists of 14 residues. The CDR3: CASSKDSYNTEAFF. As DNA, the CDR3 is TGTGCCAGCAGCAAGGACAGCTATAACACTGAAGCTTTCTTT.

This sequence joins TRBV21-1 and TRBJ1-1; the table names TRBD1, a call not compared with the DNA. TRBV21-1 is noted as a pseudogene. The CDR3 has 16 amino acids. CDR3 in DNA: TGTGCCAGCAGCAAGGGACAGGTTACCATGAACACTGAAGCTTTCTTT. It specifies CASSKGQVTMNTEAFF.

The genes are TRBV4-2 and TRBJ1-5; a possible D gene is TRBD1 (6 bases). Germline V lookup: CDR1 LGHNA, CDR2 YNFKEQ. Trimming removed 3 bases at V and 2 bases at J, with 20 bases between. The CDR3 contains 18 residues. CDR3 loop: CASSQEILAGAGNQPQHF. CDR3 bases: TGTGCCAGCAGCCAGGAAATTTTAGCGGGGGCGGGCAATCAGCCCCAGCATTTT.

The rearrangement uses TRBV5-1 and TRBJ1-1, with 7 bases that match TRBD1. CDR1 SGHRS and CDR2 YFSETQ come from the germline V gene. This CDR3 is built from 16 residues. With V trimmed by 1 base and J by 0 bases, 6 bases remained unmatched. The DNA for the CDR3 is TGCGCCAGCAGCTTGCGGACAGGCCTCATGAACACTGAAGCTTTCTTT. It translates to CASSLRTGLMNTEAFF.

The gene calls are TRBV11-2 and TRBJ1-1; TRBD1 is a possible D gene (5 bases). The germline gives CDR1 SGHAT, CDR2 FQNNGV. This CDR3 comprises 13 residues. Trimming cost V 4 bases and J 0 bases, with 6 bases left between them. CDR3 protein: CASSWGLNTEAFF. CDR3 in DNA: TGTGCCAGCAGCTGGGGCCTGAACACTGAAGCTTTCTTT.

The chain couples TRBV6-6 to TRBJ1-2, with TRBD1 identical over 8 bases. V lost 2 bases to trimming and J lost 5 bases; unmatched junction nucleotides: 4. The germline gives CDR1 MNHNY, CDR2 SVGAGI (reference sequence). The length of the CDR3 is 14 residues. CDR3 nucleotides: TGTGCCAGCAGTTACGCGGGACAGGTATATGGCTACACCTTC. This translates into CASSYAGQVYGYTF.

This clone was seen just once. The V and J genes are TRBV10-2 and TRBJ2-5, with TRBD2 as a possible D gene (6 bases). CDR1 and CDR2 from the germline V gene are WSHSY and SAAADI. The CDR3 runs to 13 residues. The V gene lost 3 bases and the J gene lost 5 bases, with 10 bases spanning the gap. Written as DNA, the CDR3 is TGCGCCAGCAGTGATTCGGGGAGGGAGACCCAGTACTTC. Amino acids: CASSDSGRETQYF.

The genes are TRBV13 and TRBJ2-1, with 7 positions matching TRBD2. The CDR3 runs 15 residues. J lost 8 bases, V lost 4 bases, and 11 bases had no gene match. Looked up from germline, CDR1 is PRHDT and CDR2 is FYEKMQ (reference sequence). CDR3 in DNA: TGTGCCAGCAGCTCCTCGGGAGCGGGGTACTATGAGCAGTTCTTC. Translating gives CASSSSGAGYYEQFF. Variable domain in full (rest from reference TRBV13 and TRBJ2-1): AAGVIQSPRHLIKEKRETATLKCYPIPRHDTVYWYQQGPGQDPQFLISFYEKMQSDKGSIPDRFSAQQFSDYHSELNMSSLELGDSALYFCASSSSGAGYYEQFFGPGTRLTVL.

The rearrangement joins TRBV5-1 to TRBJ2-1; tentative D call: TRBD1 (6 bases). Trimming left V 4 bases short and J 2 bases short, with 19 bases between. The CDR3 contains 17 residues. Per germline, CDR1 SGHRS and CDR2 YFSETQ. The DNA for the CDR3 is TGCGCCAGCAGCCTGGGTCCGTCCGGGACAACCTACAATGAGCAGTTCTTC. Translation gives CASSLGPSGTTYNEQFF.